These 6 T cell receptor beta chains were sequenced from one sample in a study of radiotherapy plus CTLA-4 blockade in lung cancer (dated by TCRdb to between 2017 and 2018). Receptor amplification or capture employed the immunoSEQ multiplex PCR assay. TCRdb took this table from immuneACCESS and kept in-frame rearrangements with V and J called. Such tables lack part of the clones; where checked against another copy, unresolved V genes explain under half of the gap, and the rest is unexplained. The sample has 62,000 or so clones on record, less than 80% of them singletons. Clones ranked in the top ten supply roughly a tenth of the sample. The sample in question was peripheral blood, obtained from a patient treated with radiotherapy plus ipilimumab. These receptors came from a human donor with non-small cell lung cancer who had a complete response to radiotherapy plus ipilimumab.

V is TRBV10-3 and J is TRBJ2-7; D might be TRBD2 (6 bases). With 3 bases removed from V and 6 bases from J, the gap between germline ends came to 12 bases. The CDR3 runs to 13 residues. Germline V gene lookup returns CDR1 ENHRY and CDR2 SYGVKD. The CDR3 bases are TGTGCCATCAGTGATTACGGGGGTTCCGAGCAGTACTTC. It codes for CAISDYGGSEQYF.

The rearrangement joins TRBV10-3 to TRBJ1-6; no definite D call. The CDR3 runs 13 residues. Germline V CDR1 and CDR2: ENHRY, SYGVKD. V was shortened by 0 bases and J by 10 bases, with 7 bases between the two germline ends. CDR3 bases: TGTGCCATCAGTGAGTCGCTGGAATCACCCCTCCACTTT. As protein: CAISESLESPLHF.

The genes are TRBV7-6 and TRBJ2-1; 11 nucleotides align to TRBD1. Germline CDR1 and CDR2: SGHVS and FNYEAQ. This CDR3 contains 13 residues. V shed 4 bases and J 9 bases; nucleotides not matched to a gene: 2. CDR3 sequence: CASSSGQGGEQFF. The CDR3 DNA follows: TGTGCCAGCAGCTCGGGACAGGGGGGTGAGCAGTTCTTC.

The chain couples TRBV13 to TRBJ1-6, with a tentative D call TRBD1 (5 bases). The V and J ends lost 5 bases and 7 bases respectively, with 12 bases between them. CDR3 length: 14 amino acids. Per germline, CDR1 PRHDT and CDR2 FYEKMQ (reference sequence). The DNA for the CDR3 is TGTGCCAGCAGCACCGGGGGGGGAAATTCACCCCTCCACTTT. Its protein is CASSTGGGNSPLHF.

This chain joins TRBV7-2 and TRBJ1-1; D might be TRBD1 (6 bases). This CDR3 contains 12 residues. Trimming left V 4 bases short and J 11 bases short, with 14 bases between. Germline loops: CDR1 SGHTA, CDR2 FQGNSA. In DNA form, the CDR3 reads TGTGCCAGCAGCTCCTACAGGGTAGGTGCTTTCTTT. It yields the protein CASSSYRVGAFF.

V gene TRBV5-5 combines with J gene TRBJ2-2, with 11 bases fitting TRBD2. This CDR3 has 17 residues. Losses at the gene ends were 3 bases for V and 0 bases for J; bases not matched to a gene: 4. Germline values: CDR1 SGHKS, CDR2 YYEKEE (reference sequence). The CDR3 reads CASSSWTSGPNTGELFF. CDR3 bases: TGTGCCAGCAGCTCCTGGACTAGCGGGCCGAACACCGGGGAGCTGTTTTTT.